This T cell receptor (beta chain) was observed in a study of blood T cell repertoires in COVID-19. Study-level information: Some COVID-19 samples were acute and others convalescent; all came from the United States, Italy and Spain. Sources were T cells, B-cell-depleted T cells, or PBMCs; the material itself was cDNA or gDNA.

Method: immunoSEQ multiplex PCR; TCRdb's copy keeps in-frame clones and lacks some. The table shows roughly 500,000 clones, with approximately 88% occurring only once. CDR3 length equals 18 residues. The germline gives CDR1 KGHSH, CDR2 LQKENI. Losses at the gene ends were 5 bases for V and 3 bases for J; bases not matched to a gene: 16. Sample: PBMCs or T cells enriched from blood (not recorded which). The TCR originated in a woman aged 40 to 50 who had recovered from COVID-19. This chain joins TRBV18 and TRBJ1-2; TRBD1 matches at 9 bases. The CDR3 loop reads CASSYEPGTGTGDYGYTF. The CDR3 bases are TGTGCCAGCTCATACGAACCCGGGACAGGGACCGGGGACTATGGCTACACCTTC.